Below, one T cell receptor beta chain is given with its context. In the PCR, 60 Vbeta and 13 Jbeta primers were used. TCRdb keeps only in-frame clones here, not all; method: immunoSEQ multiplex PCR. The table has some 140,000 clones, more than 70% seen once; the top ten hold about 3.1%. These data are taken from a study of cytomegalovirus exposure and HLA in healthy donors. Healthy bone marrow donors made up the cohort. Donors likely had unrecorded immune exposures despite being nominally healthy when sampled. Looked up from germline, CDR1 is SGHAT and CDR2 is FQNNGV. The CDR3 length is 14 residues. Trimming left V 2 bases short and J 2 bases short, with 10 bases between.

Material: PBMCs. This clonotype was sampled from a middle-aged man in good health and CMV-seronegative. This chain uses TRBV11-2 with TRBJ2-7; weak D call: TRBD2 (5 bases). Here the CDR3 DNA reads TGTGCCAGCAGCTTATACGCGAGGGCCTACGAGCAGTACTTC. Protein sequence: CASSLYARAYEQYF.